A selection of T cell receptor beta chains follows, all from one sample in a study of T-cell reconstitution after alpha-beta-depleted transplantation in children. MiXCR was run by TCRdb on the PCR reads, yielding one entry per CDR3 protein. The table lists 610,000 or so distinct CDR3 sequences, over 20% of them singletons. The material was PBMCs, obtained before TCRalphabeta/CD19-depleted stem cell transplant. The receptors shown here come from a boy under two years old with Wiskott-Aldrich syndrome, due to receive a stem cell transplant. Both conserved end residues are trimmed from each CDR3. The listing skips clone size in some rows; elsewhere it reads once, few, many or a size class.

clone size,J gene,V gene,CDR3 protein
.,TRBJ2-7,TRBV29-1,SVAEGTNRYEQY
.,TRBJ1-1,TRBV6-1,ASSAGGRGNTEAF
.,TRBJ2-7,TRBV20-1,SARAGTGGNRVQY
.,TRBJ2-1,TRBV6-4,ASSELAGGYEQF
.,TRBJ2-2,TRBV27,ASREYRGAAGELF
.,TRBJ1-1,TRBV27,ASTPDRLNTEAF
.,TRBJ2-1,TRBV29-1,SVVAYRGNHRNIYNEQF
.,TRBJ2-1,TRBV12-3/TRBV12-4,ASRVTSGRGNEQF
.,TRBJ2-1,TRBV20-1,SAGRTTGCQF
few,TRBJ1-1,TRBV10-3,AIRPTGTGGRNTEAF
.,TRBJ1-5,TRBV20-1,SASIGNSNQPQH
few,TRBJ1-6,TRBV27,ASSPAGPLDDNSPLH
.,TRBJ2-3,TRBV5-5,AASPVPSLTDTQY
once,TRBJ2-5,TRBV12-3/TRBV12-4,ASTGGVASAQY
.,TRBJ2-7,TRBV9,ASSASVLTSYEQY
.,TRBJ1-4,TRBV12-3/TRBV12-4,ASSLGDSLNFNEKLF
few,TRBJ2-7,TRBV5-1,ASSWVYEQY
.,TRBJ2-7,TRBV5-1,ASSDRTVPTYEQY
.,TRBJ2-1,TRBV20-1,SAHALTKRGNNEQF
.,TRBJ2-7,TRBV2,ASRKGLDEQY
.,TRBJ2-7,TRBV20-1,SARGQGGHEQY
few,TRBJ2-3,TRBV5-1,ASSGGQGITDTQY